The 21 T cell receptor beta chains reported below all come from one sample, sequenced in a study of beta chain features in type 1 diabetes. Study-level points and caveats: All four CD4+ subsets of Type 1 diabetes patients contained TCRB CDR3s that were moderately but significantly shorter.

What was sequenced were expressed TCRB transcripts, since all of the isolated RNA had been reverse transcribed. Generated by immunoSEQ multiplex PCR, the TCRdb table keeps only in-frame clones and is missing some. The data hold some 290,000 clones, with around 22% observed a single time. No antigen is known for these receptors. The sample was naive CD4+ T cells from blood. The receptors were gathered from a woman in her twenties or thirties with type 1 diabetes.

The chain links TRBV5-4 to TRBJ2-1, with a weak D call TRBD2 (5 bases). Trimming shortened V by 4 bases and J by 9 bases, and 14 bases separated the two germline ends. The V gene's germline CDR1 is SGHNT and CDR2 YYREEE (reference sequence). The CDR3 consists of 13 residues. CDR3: CASSHRTEGEQFF. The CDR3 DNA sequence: TGTGCCAGCAGCCATCGGACTGAGGGTGAGCAGTTCTTC.

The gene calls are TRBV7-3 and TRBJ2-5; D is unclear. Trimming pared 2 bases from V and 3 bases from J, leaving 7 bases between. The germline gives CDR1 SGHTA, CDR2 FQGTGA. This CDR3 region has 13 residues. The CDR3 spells CASSLSRKETQYF. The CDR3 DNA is TGTGCCAGCAGCTTATCGCGGAAAGAGACCCAGTACTTC. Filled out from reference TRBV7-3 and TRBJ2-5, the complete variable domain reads GAGVSQTPSNKVTEKGKYVELRCDPISGHTALYWYRQSLGQGPEFLIYFQGTGAADDSGLPNDRFFAVRPEGSVSTLKIQRTERGDSAVYLCASSLSRKETQYFGPGTRLLVL.

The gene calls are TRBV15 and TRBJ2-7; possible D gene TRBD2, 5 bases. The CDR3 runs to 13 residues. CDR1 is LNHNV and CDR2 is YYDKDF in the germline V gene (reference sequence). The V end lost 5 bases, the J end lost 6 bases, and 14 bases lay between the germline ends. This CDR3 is CATSGSHGSEQYF. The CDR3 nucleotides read TGTGCCACCAGCGGATCACATGGGAGCGAGCAGTACTTC. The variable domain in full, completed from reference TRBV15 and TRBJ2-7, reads DAMVIQNPRYQVTQFGKPVTLSCSQTLNHNVMYWYQQKSSQAPKLLFHYYDKDFNNEADTPDNFQSRRPNTSFCFLDIRSPGLGDTAMYLCATSGSHGSEQYFGPGTRLTVT.

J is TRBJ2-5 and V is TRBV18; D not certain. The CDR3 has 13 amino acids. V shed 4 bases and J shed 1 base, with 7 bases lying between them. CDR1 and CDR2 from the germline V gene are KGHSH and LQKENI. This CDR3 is CASSRYSQETQYF. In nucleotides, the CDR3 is TGTGCCAGCTCACGCTACAGCCAAGAGACCCAGTACTTC.

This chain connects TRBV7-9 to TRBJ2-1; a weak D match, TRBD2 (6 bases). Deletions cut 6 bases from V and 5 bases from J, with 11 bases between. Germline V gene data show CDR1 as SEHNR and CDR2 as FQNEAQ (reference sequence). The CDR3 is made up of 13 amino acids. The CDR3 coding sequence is TGTGCCAGCAGAGGTGGGGAGGACAATGAGCAGTTCTTC. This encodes CASRGGEDNEQFF.

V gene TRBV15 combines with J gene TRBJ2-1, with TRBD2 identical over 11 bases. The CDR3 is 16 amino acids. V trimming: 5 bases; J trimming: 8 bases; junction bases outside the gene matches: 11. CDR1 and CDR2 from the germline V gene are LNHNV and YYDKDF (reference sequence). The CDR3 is CATSFHSGRAGDEQFF. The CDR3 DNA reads TGTGCCACCAGCTTTCATAGCGGGAGGGCCGGGGATGAGCAGTTCTTC.

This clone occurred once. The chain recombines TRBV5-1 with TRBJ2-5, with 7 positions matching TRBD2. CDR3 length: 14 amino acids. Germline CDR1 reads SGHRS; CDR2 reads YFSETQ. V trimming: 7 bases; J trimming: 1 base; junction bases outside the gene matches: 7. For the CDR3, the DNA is TGCGCCAGCGGAGAGGGAGGGAGCCAAGAGACCCAGTACTTC. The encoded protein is CASGEGGSQETQYF. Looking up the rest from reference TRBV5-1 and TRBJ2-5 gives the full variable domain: KAGVTQTPRYLIKTRGQQVTLSCSPISGHRSVSWYQQTPGQGLQFLFEYFSETQRNKGNFPGRFSGRQFSNSRSEMNVSTLELGDSALYLCASGEGGSQETQYFGPGTRLLVL.

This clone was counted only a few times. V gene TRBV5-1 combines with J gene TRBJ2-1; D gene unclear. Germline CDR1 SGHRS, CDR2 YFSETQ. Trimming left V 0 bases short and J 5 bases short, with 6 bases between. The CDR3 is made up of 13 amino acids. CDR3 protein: CASSLGQDNEQFF. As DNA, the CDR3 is TGCGCCAGCAGCTTGGGGCAGGACAATGAGCAGTTCTTC. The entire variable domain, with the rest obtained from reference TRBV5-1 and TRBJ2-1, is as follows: KAGVTQTPRYLIKTRGQQVTLSCSPISGHRSVSWYQQTPGQGLQFLFEYFSETQRNKGNFPGRFSGRQFSNSRSEMNVSTLELGDSALYLCASSLGQDNEQFFGPGTRLTVL.

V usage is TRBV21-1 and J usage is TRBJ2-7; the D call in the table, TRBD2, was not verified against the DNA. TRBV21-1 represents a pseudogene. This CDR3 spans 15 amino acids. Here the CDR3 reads CASTDFGLPFYEQYF. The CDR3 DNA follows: TGTGCCAGCACCGACTTCGGTCTCCCCTTTTACGAGCAGTACTTC.

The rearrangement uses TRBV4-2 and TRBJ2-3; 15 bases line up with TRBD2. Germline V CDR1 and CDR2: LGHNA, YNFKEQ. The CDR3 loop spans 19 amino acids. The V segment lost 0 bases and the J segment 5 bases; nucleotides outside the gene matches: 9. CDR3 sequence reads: CASSQDPTGGLAGGDTQYF. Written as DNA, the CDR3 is TGTGCCAGCAGCCAAGATCCGACGGGGGGACTAGCGGGAGGAGATACGCAGTATTTT.

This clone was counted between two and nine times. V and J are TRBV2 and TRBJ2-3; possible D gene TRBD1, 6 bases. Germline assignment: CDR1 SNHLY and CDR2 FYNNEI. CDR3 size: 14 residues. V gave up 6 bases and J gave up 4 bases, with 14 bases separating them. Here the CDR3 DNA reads TGTGCCAGCAGAACACAGGGCCTGGCAGATACGCAGTATTTT. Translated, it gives CASRTQGLADTQYF.

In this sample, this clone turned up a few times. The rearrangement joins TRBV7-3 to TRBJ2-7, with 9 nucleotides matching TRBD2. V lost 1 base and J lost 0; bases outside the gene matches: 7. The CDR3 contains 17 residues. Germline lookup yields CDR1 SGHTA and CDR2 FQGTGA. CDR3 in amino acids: CASSLKRASGDSYEQYF. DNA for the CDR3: TGTGCCAGCAGCTTAAAACGGGCTAGCGGGGACTCCTACGAGCAGTACTTC.

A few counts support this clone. CDR3 loop: CASRGASGTDTQYF. The DNA of the CDR3 is TGTGCCAGCCGTGGGGCTAGCGGGACAGATACGCAGTATTTT. V is TRBV7-9 and J is TRBJ2-3; the match to TRBD2 covers 8 bases. Germline lookup yields CDR1 SEHNR and CDR2 FQNEAQ (reference sequence). J gave up 3 bases and V 8 bases, and 7 bases lay outside the gene matches. This CDR3 has 14 residues.

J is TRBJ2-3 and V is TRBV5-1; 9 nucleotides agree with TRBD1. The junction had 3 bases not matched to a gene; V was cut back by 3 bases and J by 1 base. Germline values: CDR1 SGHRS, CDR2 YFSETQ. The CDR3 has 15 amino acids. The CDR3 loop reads CASSWGQGGTDTQYF. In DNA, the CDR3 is TGCGCCAGCAGCTGGGGACAGGGTGGCACAGATACGCAGTATTTT.

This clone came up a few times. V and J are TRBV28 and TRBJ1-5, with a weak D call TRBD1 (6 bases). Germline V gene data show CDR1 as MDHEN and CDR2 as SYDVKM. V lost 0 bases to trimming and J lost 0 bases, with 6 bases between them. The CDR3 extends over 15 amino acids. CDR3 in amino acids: CASSLWDSSNQPQHF. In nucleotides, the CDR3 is TGTGCCAGCAGTTTATGGGACAGTAGCAATCAGCCCCAGCATTTT.

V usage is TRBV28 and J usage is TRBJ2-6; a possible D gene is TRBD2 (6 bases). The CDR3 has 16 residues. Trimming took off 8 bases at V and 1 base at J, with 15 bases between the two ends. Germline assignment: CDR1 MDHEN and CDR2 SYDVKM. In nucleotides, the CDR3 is TGTGCCAGCGGAATAACTGGGGGGTCTGGGGCCAACGTCCTGACTTTC. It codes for CASGITGGSGANVLTF.

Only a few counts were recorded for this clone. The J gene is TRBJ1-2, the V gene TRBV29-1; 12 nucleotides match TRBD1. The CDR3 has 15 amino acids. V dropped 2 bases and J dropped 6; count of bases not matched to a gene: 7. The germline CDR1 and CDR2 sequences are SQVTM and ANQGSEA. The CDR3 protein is CSVESRDRGHHGYTF. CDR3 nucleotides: TGCAGCGTTGAATCCCGGGACAGGGGGCACCATGGCTACACCTTC.

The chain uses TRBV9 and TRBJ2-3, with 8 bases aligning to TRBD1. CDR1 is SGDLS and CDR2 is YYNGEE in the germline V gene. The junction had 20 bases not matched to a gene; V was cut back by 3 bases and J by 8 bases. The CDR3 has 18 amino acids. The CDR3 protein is CASSADSRDRRFMGTQYF. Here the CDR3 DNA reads TGTGCCAGCAGCGCCGACAGCCGGGACAGGAGATTTATGGGTACGCAGTATTTT.

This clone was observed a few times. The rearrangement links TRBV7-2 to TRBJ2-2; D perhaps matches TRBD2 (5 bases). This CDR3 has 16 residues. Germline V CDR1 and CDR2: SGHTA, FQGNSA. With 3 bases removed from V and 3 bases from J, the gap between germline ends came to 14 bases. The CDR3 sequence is CASSFNSAVDTGELFF. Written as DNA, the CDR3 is TGTGCCAGCAGCTTTAATAGCGCTGTCGACACCGGGGAGCTGTTTTTT.

CDR3 sequence (DNA): TGTGCCAGCAGTAATGAGCCAGGAATGCACACTGAAGCTTTCTTT. It is translated as CASSNEPGMHTEAFF. The chain uses TRBV27 and TRBJ1-1, with no clear D. This CDR3 contains 15 residues. From germline, CDR1 is MNHEY and CDR2 SMNVEV (reference sequence). Trimming pared 5 bases from V and 3 bases from J, leaving 16 bases between.

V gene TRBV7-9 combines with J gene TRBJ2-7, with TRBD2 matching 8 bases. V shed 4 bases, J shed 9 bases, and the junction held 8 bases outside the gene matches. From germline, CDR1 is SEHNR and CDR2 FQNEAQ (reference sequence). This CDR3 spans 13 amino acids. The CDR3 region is CASSSGAGERQYF. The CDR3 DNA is TGTGCCAGCAGCTCGGGAGCGGGAGAACGGCAGTACTTC.